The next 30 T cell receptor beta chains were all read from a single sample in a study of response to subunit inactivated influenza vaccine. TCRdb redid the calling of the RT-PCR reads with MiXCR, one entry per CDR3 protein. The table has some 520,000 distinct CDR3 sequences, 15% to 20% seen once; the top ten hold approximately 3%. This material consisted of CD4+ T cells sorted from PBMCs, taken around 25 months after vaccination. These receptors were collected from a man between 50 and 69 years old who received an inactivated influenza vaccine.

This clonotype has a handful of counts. CDR3 DNA: TGTGCCAGCAACACAGGGCTCTCTGGAAACACCATATATTTT. Translated: CASNTGLSGNTIYF. This chain joins TRBV2 and TRBJ1-3, with a weak D call TRBD1 (6 bases). CDR3 length: 14 amino acids. Trimming left V 7 bases short and J 0 bases short, with 10 bases between. Germline CDR1 reads SNHLY; CDR2 reads FYNNEI.

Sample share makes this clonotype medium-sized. CDR3 amino acids: CASSHTQAGTGNTIYF. CDR3 coding DNA: TGTGCCAGCAGCCATACTCAAGCAGGGACTGGAAACACCATATATTTT. The chain is built from TRBV4-2 and TRBJ1-3; possibly TRBD1 for D (5 bases). This CDR3 spans 16 amino acids. Germline V gene sequence: CDR1 LGHNA, CDR2 YNFKEQ. V lost 3 bases and J lost 2, with 14 bases in between.

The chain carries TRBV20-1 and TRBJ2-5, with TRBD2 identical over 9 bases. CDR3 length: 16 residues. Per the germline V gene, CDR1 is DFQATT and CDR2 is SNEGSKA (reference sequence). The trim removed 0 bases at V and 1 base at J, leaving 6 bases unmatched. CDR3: CSARDLAGLGQETQYF. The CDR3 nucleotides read TGCAGTGCTAGAGATCTAGCGGGGTTGGGCCAAGAGACCCAGTACTTC.

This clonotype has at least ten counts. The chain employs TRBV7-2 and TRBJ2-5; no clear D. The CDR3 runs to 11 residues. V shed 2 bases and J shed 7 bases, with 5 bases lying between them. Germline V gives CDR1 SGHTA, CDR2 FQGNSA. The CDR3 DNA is TGTGCCAGCAGCTTAATGGGGACCCAGTACTTC. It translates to CASSLMGTQYF.

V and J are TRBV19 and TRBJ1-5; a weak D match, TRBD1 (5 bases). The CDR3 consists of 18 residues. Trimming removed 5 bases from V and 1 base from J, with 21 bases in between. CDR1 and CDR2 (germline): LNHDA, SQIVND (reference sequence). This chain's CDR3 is CASSPRGRGSGSNQPQHF. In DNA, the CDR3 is TGTGCCAGTAGTCCTCGAGGGAGGGGAAGTGGGAGCAATCAGCCCCAGCATTTT.

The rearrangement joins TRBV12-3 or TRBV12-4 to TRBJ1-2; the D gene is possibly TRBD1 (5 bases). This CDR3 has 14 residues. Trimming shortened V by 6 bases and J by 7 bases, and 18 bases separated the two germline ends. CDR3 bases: TGTGCCAGCAGCCCCGATGGGGGGGTGGGTGGCTACACCTTC. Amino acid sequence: CASSPDGGVGGYTF.

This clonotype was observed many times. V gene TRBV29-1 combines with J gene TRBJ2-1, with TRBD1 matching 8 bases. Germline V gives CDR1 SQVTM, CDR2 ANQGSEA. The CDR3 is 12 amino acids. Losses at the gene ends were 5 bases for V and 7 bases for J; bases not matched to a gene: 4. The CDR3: CSVPNRGNEQFF. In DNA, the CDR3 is TGCAGCGTTCCAAACAGGGGGAATGAGCAGTTCTTC.

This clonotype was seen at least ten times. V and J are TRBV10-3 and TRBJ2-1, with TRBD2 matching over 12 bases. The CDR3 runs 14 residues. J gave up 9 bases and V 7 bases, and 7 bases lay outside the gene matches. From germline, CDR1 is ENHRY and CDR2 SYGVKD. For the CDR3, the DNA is TGTGCCATCACTGTGGCTAGCGGGGGGGCTGAGCAGTTCTTC. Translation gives CAITVASGGAEQFF.

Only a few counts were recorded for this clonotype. Here the CDR3 reads CASSFAGASRSSYNEQFF. For the CDR3, the DNA is TGCGCCAGCAGCTTCGCAGGAGCATCCCGCTCCTCCTACAATGAGCAGTTCTTC. The chain combines TRBV5-1 with TRBJ2-1; no firm D call. CDR1 and CDR2 from the germline V gene are SGHRS and YFSETQ. The CDR3 consists of 18 residues. The V and J ends lost 2 bases and 0 bases respectively, with 18 bases between them.

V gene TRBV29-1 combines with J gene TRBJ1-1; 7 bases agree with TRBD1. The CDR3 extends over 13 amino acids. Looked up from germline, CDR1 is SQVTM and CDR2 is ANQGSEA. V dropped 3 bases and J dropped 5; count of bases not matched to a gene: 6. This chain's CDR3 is CSVEGQSLTEAFF. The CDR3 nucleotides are TGCAGCGTTGAGGGACAGAGCTTGACTGAAGCTTTCTTT.

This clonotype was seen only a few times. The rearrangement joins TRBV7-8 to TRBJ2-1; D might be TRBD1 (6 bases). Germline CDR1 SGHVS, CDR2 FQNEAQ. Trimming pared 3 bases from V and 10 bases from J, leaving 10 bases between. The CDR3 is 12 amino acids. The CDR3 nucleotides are TGTGCCAGCAGCTTGGACAGAATAGAGCAGTTCTTC. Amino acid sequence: CASSLDRIEQFF.

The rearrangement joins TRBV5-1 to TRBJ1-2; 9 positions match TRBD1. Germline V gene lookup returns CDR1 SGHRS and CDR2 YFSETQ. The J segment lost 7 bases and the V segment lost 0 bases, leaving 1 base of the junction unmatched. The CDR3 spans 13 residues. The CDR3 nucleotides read TGCGCCAGCAGCTTGGGGACAGGGGTTGGCTACACCTTC. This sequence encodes CASSLGTGVGYTF.

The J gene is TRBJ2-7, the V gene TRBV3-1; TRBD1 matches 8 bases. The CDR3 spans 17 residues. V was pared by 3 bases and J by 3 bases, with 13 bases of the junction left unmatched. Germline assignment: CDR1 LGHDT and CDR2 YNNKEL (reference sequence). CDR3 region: CASSQARLRTGRYEQYF. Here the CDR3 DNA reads TGTGCCAGCAGCCAGGCACGGCTACGGACAGGGCGCTACGAGCAGTACTTC.

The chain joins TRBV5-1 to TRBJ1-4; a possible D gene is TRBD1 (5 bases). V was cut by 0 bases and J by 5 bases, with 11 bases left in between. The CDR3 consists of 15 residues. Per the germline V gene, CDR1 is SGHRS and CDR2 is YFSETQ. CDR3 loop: CASSLVGGSNEKLFF. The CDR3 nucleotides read TGCGCCAGCAGCTTGGTCGGGGGGTCGAATGAAAAACTGTTTTTT.

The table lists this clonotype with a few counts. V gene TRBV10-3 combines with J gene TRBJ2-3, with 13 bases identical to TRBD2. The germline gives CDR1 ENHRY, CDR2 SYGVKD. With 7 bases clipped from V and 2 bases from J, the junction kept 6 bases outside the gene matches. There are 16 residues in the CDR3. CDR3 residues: CAIMGTSGENTDTQYF. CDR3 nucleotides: TGTGCCATCATGGGGACTAGCGGGGAGAACACAGATACGCAGTATTTT.

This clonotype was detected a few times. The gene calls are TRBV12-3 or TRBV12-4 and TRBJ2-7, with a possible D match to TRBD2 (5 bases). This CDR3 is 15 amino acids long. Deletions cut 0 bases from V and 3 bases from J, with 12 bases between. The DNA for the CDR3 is TGTGCCAGCAGTTTAGCAGGAAGGACTGACTACGAGCAGTACTTC. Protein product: CASSLAGRTDYEQYF.

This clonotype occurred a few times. In DNA, the CDR3 is TGTGCCAGCAGCCGCTTGGCTAGCGGAATTCAAGAGACCCAGTACTTC. Encoded protein: CASSRLASGIQETQYF. The J gene is TRBJ2-5, the V gene TRBV3-1; 7 nucleotides agree with TRBD2. Germline V CDR1 and CDR2: LGHDT, YNNKEL (reference sequence). V dropped 4 bases and J dropped 2; count of bases not matched to a gene: 10. The length of the CDR3 is 16 residues.

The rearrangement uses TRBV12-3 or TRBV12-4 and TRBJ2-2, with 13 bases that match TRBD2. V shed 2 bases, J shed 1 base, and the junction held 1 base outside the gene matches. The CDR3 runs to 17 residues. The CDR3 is CASSLRTSGGNTGELFF. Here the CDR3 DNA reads TGTGCCAGCAGTTTAAGGACTAGCGGGGGGAACACCGGGGAGCTGTTTTTT.

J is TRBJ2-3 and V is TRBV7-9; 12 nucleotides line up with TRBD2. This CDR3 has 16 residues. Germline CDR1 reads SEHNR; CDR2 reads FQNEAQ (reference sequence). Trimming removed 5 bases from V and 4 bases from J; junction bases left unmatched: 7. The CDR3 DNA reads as TGTGCCAGCAGCCTTGGGACTAGCGGGTTCTCAGATACGCAGTATTTT. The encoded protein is CASSLGTSGFSDTQYF.

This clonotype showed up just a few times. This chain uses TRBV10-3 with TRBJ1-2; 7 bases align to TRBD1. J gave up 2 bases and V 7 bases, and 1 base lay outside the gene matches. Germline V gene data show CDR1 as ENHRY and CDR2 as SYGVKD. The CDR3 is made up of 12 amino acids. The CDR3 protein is CAIKQGNYGYTF. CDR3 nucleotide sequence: TGTGCCATCAAACAGGGGAACTATGGCTACACCTTC.

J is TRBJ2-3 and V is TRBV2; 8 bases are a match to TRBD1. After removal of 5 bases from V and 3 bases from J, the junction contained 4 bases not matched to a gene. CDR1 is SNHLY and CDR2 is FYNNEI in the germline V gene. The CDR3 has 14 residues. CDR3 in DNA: TGTGCCAGCAGTTCGCAGGGGGCAACAGATACGCAGTATTTT. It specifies CASSSQGATDTQYF.

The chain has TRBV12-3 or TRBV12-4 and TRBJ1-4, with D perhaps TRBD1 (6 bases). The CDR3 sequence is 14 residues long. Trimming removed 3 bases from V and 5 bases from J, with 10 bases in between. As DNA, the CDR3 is TGTGCCAGCAGTTTCGCACAGGGAAATGAAAAACTGTTTTTT. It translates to CASSFAQGNEKLFF.

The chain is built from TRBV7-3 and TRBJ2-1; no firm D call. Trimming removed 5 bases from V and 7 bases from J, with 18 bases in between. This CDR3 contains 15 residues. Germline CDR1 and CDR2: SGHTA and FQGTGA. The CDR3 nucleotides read TGTGCCAGCAGCCCGATTTTAACTCGAGAGAATGAGCAGTTCTTC. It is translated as CASSPILTRENEQFF.

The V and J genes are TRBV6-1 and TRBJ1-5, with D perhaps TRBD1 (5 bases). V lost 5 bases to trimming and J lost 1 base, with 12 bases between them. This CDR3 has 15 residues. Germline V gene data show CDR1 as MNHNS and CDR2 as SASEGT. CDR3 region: CASSHNRDSNQPQHF. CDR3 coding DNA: TGTGCCAGCAGTCATAATAGGGACAGCAATCAGCCCCAGCATTTT.

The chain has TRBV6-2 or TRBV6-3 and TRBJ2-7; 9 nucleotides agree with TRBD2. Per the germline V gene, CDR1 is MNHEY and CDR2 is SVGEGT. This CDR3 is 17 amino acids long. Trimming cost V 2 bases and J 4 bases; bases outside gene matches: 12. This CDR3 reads CASSYRGLAKKLYEQYF. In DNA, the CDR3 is TGTGCCAGCAGTTACAGGGGACTAGCAAAGAAACTATACGAGCAGTACTTC.

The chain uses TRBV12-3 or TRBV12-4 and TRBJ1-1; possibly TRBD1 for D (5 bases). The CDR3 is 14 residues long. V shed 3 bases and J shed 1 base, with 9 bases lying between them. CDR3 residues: CASSFSDRNTEAFF. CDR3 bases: TGTGCCAGCAGTTTTTCCGACAGGAACACTGAAGCTTTCTTT.

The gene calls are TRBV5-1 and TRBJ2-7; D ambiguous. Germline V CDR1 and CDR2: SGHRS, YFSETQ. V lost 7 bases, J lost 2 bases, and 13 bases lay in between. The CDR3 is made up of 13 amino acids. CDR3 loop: CASATQAPYEQYF. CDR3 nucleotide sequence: TGCGCCAGCGCCACCCAGGCGCCCTACGAGCAGTACTTC.

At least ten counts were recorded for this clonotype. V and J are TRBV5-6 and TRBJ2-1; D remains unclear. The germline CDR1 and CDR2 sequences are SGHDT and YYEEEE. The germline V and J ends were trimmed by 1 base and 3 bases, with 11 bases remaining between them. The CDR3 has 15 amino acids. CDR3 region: CASSLPGWRYNEQFF. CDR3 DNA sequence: TGTGCCAGCAGCTTGCCCGGGTGGCGCTACAATGAGCAGTTCTTC.

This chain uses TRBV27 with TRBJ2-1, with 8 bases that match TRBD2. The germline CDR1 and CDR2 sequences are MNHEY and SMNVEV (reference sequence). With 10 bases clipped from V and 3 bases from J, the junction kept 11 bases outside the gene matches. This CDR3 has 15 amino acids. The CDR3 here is CATLSGGLYYNEQFF. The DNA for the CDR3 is TGTGCCACCTTGTCGGGAGGGCTCTACTACAATGAGCAGTTCTTC.

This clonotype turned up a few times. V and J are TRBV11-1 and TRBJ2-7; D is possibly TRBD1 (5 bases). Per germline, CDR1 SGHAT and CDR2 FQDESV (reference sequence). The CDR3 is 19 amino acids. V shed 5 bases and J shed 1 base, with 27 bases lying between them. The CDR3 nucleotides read TGTGCCAGCAGCCCCATGCTGTTGGGCAGGGTTGATTGGTCCTACGAGCAGTACTTC. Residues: CASSPMLLGRVDWSYEQYF.